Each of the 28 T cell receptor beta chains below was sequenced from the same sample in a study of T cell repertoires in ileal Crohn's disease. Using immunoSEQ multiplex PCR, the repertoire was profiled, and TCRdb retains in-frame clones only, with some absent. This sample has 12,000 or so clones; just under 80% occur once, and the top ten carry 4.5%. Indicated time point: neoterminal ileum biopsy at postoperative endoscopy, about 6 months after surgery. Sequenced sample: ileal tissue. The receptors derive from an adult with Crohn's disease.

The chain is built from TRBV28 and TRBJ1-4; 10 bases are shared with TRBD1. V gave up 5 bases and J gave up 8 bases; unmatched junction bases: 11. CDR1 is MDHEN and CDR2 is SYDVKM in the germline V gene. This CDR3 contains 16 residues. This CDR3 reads CASSLNSGQGEEKLFF. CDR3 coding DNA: TGTGCCAGCAGTCTCAACTCCGGACAGGGGGAAGAAAAACTGTTTTTT.

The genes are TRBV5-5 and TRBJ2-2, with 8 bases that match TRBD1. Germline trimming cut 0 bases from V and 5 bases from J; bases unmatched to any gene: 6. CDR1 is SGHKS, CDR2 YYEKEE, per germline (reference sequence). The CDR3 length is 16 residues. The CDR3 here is CASSLGPGGRTGELFF. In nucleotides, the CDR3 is TGTGCCAGCAGCTTGGGGCCAGGGGGCAGGACCGGGGAGCTGTTTTTT.

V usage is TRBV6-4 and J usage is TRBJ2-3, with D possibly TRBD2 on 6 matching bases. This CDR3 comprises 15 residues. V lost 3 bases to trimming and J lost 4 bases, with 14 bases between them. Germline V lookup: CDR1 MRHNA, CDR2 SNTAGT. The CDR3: CASSEMAGSADTQYF. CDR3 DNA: TGTGCCAGCAGTGAAATGGCGGGATCGGCAGATACGCAGTATTTT.

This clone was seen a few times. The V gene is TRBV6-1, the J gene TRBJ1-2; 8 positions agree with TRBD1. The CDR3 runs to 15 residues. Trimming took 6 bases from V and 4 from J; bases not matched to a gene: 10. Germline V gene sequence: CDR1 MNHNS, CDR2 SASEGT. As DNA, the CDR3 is TGTGCCAGCAGACAACGGACAGGGAATTTCTATGGCTACACCTTC. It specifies CASRQRTGNFYGYTF.

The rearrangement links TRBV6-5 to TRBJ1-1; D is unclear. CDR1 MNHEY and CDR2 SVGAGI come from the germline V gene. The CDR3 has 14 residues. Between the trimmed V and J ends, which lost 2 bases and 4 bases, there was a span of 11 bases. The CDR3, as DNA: TGTGCCAGCAGTTACGCCAGAAGCGGCACTGAAGCTTTCTTT. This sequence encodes CASSYARSGTEAFF.

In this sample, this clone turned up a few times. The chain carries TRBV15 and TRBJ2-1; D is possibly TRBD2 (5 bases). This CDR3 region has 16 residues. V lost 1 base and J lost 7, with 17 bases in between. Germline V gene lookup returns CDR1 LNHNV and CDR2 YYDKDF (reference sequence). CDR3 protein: CATSRVGEDDYNEQFF. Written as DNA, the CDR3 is TGTGCCACCAGCAGAGTAGGCGAAGACGACTATAATGAGCAGTTCTTC.

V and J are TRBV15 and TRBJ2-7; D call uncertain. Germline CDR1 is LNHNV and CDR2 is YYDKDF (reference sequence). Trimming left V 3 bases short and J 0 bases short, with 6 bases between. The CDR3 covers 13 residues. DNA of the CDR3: TGTGCCACCAGCAGCGGGTACTCCTACGAGCAGTACTTC. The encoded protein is CATSSGYSYEQYF.

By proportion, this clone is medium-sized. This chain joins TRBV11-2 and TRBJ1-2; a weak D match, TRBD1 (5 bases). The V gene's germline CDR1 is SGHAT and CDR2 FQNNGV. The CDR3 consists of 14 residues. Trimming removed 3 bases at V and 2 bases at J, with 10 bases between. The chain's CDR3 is CASSLQGSNYGYTF. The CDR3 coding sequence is TGTGCCAGCAGCTTGCAGGGATCAAACTATGGCTACACCTTC.

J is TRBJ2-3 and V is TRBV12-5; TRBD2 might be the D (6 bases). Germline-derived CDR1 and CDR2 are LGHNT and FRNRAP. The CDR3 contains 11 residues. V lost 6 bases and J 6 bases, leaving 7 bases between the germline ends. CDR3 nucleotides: TGTGCTAGTGGGGAGGGGGATACGCAGTATTTT. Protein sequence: CASGEGDTQYF.

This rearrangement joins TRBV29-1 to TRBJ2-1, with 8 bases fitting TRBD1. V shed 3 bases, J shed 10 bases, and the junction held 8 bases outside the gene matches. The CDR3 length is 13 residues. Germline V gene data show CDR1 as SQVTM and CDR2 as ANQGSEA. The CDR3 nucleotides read TGCAGCGTTGACCCCGACAGGGGCGACGAGCAGTTCTTC. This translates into CSVDPDRGDEQFF.

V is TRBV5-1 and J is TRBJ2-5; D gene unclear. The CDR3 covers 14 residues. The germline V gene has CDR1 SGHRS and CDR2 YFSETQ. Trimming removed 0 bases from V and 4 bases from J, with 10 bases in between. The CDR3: CASSLGQFIETQYF. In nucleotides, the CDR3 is TGCGCCAGCAGCTTGGGGCAGTTCATAGAGACCCAGTACTTC.

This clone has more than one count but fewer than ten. The CDR3: CASSPDGAGGSEQYF. DNA of the CDR3: TGCGCCAGCAGCCCGGATGGGGCAGGGGGATCCGAGCAGTACTTC. V usage is TRBV5-1 and J usage is TRBJ2-7; 7 nucleotides agree with TRBD1. CDR1 SGHRS and CDR2 YFSETQ come from the germline V gene. The CDR3 covers 15 residues. V lost 4 bases, J lost 6 bases, and 13 bases stayed unmatched.

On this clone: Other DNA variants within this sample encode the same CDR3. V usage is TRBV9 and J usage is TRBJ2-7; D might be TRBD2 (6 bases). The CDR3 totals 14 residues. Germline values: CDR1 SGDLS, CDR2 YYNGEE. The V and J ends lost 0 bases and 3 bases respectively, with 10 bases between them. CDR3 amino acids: CASSVGVEGYEQYF. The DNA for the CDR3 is TGTGCCAGCAGCGTAGGCGTGGAGGGCTACGAGCAGTACTTC.

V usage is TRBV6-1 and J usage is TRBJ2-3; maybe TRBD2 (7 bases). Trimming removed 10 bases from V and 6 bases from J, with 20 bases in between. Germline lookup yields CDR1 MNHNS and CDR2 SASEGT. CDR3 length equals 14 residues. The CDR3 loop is CATRSGGGGDTQYF. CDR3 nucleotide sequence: TGTGCCACCAGGAGTGGGGGGGGCGGCGATACGCAGTATTTT.

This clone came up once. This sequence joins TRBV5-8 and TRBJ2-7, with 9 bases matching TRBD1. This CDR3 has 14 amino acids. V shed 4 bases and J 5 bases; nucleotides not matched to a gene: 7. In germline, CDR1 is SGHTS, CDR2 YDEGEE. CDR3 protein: CASSRWTGEDEQYF. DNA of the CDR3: TGTGCCAGCAGCAGATGGACAGGGGAGGACGAGCAGTACTTC.

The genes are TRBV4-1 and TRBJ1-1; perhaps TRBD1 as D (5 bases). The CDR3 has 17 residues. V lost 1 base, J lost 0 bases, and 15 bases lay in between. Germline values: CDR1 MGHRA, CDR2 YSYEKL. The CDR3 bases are TGCGCCAGCAGCCAAGTTTGGGGCGTCTCGGTGAACACTGAAGCTTTCTTT. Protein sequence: CASSQVWGVSVNTEAFF.

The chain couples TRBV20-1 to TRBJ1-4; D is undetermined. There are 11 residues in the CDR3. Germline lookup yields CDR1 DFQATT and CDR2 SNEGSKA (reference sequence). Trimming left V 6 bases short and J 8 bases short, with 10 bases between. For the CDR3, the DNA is TGCAGTGCAGGGAGGTGGGAAAAACTGTTTTTT. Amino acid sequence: CSAGRWEKLFF.

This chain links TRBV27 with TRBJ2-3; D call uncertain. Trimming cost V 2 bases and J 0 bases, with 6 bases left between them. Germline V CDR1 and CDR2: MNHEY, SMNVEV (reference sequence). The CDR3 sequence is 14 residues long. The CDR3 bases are TGTGCCAGCAGTTTACTCTTCAGCACAGATACGCAGTATTTT. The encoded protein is CASSLLFSTDTQYF.

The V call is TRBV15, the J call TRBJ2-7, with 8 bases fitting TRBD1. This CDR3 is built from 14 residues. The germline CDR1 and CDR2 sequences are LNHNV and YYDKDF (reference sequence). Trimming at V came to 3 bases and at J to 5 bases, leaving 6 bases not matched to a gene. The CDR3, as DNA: TGTGCCACCAGCAGGTACGGACAGGGTGACGAGCAGTACTTC. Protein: CATSRYGQGDEQYF.

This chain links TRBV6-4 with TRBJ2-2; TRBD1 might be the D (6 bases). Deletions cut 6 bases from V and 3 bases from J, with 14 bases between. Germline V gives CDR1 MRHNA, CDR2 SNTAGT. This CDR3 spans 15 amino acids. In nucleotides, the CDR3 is TGTGCCAGCAGCGTTTGGGCAGGGGACACCGGGGAGCTGTTTTTT. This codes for CASSVWAGDTGELFF.

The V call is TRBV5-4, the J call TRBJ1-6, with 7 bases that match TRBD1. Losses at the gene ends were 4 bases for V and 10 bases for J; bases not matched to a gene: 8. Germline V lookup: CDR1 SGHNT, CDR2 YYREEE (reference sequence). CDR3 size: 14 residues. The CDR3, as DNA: TGTGCCAGCAGCGATCGACAGGGCAGGTCACCCCTCCACTTT. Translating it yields CASSDRQGRSPLHF.

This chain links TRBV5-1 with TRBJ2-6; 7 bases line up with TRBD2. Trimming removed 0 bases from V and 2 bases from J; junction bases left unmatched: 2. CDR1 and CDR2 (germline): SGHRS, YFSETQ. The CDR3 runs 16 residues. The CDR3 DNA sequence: TGCGCCAGCAGCTTGGACGGGGGGACTGGGGCCAACGTCCTGACTTTC. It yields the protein CASSLDGGTGANVLTF.

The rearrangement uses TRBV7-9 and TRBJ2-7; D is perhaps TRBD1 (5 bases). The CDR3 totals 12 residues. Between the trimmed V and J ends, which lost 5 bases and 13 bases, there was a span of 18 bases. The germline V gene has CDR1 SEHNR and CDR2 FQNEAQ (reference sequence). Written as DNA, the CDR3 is TGTGCCAGCAGCCTGGACATAAGTGGGCTTTACTTC. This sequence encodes CASSLDISGLYF.

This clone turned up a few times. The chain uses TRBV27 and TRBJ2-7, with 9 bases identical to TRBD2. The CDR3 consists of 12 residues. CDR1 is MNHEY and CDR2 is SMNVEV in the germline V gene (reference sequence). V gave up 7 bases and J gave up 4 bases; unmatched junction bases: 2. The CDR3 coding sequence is TGTGCCAGCACAAGCGGGGGGTACGAGCAGTACTTC. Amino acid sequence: CASTSGGYEQYF.

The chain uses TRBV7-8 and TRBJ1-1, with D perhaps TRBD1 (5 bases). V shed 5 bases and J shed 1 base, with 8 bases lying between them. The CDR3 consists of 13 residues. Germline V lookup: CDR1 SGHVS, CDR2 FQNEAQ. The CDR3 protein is CASSPGQNTEAFF. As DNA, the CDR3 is TGTGCCAGCAGCCCTGGACAGAACACTGAAGCTTTCTTT. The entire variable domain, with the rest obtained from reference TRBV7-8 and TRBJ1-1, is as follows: GAGVSQSPRYKVAKRGQDVALRCDPISGHVSLFWYQQALGQGPEFLTYFQNEAQLDKSGLPSDRFFAERPEGSVSTLKIQRTQQEDSAVYLCASSPGQNTEAFFGQGTRLTVV.

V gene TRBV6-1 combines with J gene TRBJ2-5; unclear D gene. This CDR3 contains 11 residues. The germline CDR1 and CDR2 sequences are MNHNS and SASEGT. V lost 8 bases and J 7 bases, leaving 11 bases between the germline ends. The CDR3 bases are TGTGCCAGCCCGAAGCGCGGGACCCAGTACTTC. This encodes CASPKRGTQYF.

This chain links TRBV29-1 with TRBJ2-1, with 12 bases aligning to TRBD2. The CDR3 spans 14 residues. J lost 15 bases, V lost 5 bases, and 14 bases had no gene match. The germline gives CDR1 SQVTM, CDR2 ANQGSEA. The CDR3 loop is CSVPTSGGHFPLFF. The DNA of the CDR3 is TGCAGCGTTCCCACTAGCGGGGGGCACTTTCCGCTGTTCTTC.

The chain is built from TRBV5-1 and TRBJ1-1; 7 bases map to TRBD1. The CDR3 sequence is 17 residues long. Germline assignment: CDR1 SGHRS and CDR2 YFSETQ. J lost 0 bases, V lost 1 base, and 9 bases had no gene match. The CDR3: CASSLRGQSVLNTEAFF. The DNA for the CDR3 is TGCGCCAGCAGCTTGAGGGGACAGTCTGTTCTGAACACTGAAGCTTTCTTT.